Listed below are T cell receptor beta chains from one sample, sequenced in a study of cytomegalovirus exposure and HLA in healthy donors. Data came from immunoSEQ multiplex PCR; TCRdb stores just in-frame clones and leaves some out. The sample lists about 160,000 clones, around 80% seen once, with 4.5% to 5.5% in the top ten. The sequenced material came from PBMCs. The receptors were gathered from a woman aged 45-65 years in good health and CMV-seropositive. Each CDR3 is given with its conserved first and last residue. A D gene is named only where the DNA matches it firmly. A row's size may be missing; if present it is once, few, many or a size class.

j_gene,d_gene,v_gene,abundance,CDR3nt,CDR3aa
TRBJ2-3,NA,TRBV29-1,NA,TGCAGCGTTGCGCAGGCGACCACAGATACGCAGTATTTT,CSVAQATTDTQYF
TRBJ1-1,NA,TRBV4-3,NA,TGCGCCAGCAGCCAGTCGGGGGGGACTGAAGCTTTCTTT,CASSQSGGTEAFF
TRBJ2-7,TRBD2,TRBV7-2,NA,TGTGCCAGCAGCAGACCGGGACTAGCGGGCTCCCCCTACGAGCAGTACTTC,CASSRPGLAGSPYEQYF
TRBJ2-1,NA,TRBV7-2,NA,TGTGCCAGCAGCCTTACTGGGGGGGCCTTAGGCAATGAGCAGTTCTTC,CASSLTGGALGNEQFF
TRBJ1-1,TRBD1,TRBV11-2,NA,TGTGCCAGCAGCTTAGTAGGGTCAGGGGGCACTGAAGCTTTCTTT,CASSLVGSGGTEAFF
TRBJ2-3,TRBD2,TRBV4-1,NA,TGCGCCAGCAGCCCCCGGAGAGCGGGAGTTGATACGCAGTATTTT,CASSPRRAGVDTQYF
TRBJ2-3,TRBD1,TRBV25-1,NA,TGTGCCAGCAGTCAAACAGGGGGCGCCGGCACAGATACGCAGTATTTT,CASSQTGGAGTDTQYF
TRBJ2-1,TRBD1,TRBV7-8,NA,TGTGCCAGCAGCTACCGACAGGGTTCCCGGTTCTTC,CASSYRQGSRFF
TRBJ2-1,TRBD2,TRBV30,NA,TGTGCCTGGAGTGGGCTAGCGGGGGGGAATGAGCAGTTCTTC,CAWSGLAGGNEQFF
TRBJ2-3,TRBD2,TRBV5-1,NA,TGCGCCAGCAGCTTGGAAAGCGGGGGGGCCCCGGTTACGCAGTATTTT,CASSLESGGAPVTQYF
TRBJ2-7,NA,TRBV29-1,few,TGCAGCGTCGAAGGGCGCCGGGGGGCTTACGAGCAGTACTTC,CSVEGRRGAYEQYF
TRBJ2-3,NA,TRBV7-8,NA,TGTGCCAGCAGCTTCGGTAGCACAGATACGCAGTATTTT,CASSFGSTDTQYF
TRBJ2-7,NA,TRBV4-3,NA,TGCGCCAGTAGCGATCGGTGGGGACATGGGACCTACGAGCAGTACTTC,CASSDRWGHGTYEQYF
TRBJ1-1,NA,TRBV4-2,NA,TGTGCCAGCAGCCAAGGGCGAAGCAGGGTAACTGAAGCTTTCTTT,CASSQGRSRVTEAFF
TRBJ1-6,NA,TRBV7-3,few,TGTGCCAGCAGTCTCGGCAGGGAGGTCTCACCCCTCCACTTT,CASSLGREVSPLHF
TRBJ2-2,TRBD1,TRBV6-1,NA,TGTGCCAGTAGGACAGGGAACACCGGGGAGCTGTTTTTT,CASRTGNTGELFF
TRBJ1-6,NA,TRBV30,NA,TGTGCCTGGAGGGGCGGGGGAAGGACTTCACCCCTCCACTTT,CAWRGGGRTSPLHF
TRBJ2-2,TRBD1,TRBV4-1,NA,TGCGCCAGCAGCCATACCAGGACAGGGGGAAGGATCTACACCGGGGAGCTGTTTTTT,CASSHTRTGGRIYTGELFF
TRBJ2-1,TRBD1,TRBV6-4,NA,TGTGCCAGCAGCGGACAGGGGGCGGCCTACAATGAGCAGTTCTTC,CASSGQGAAYNEQFF
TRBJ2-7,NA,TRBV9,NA,TGTGCCAGCAGCCCTCGAGGGGGCTACGAGCAGTACTTC,CASSPRGGYEQYF
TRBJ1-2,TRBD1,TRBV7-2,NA,TGTGCCAGCAGCTTAGGGACAGGGGTGGAGAGCTACACCTTC,CASSLGTGVESYTF
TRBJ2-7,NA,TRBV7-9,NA,TGTGCCAGCTACGGCGGCCAATACGAGCAGTACTTC,CASYGGQYEQYF
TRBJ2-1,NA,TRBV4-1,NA,TGCGCCAGCAGCCAACGCTGGGGGGATAATGAGCAGTTCTTC,CASSQRWGDNEQFF
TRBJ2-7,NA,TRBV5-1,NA,TGCGCCAGCAGCTTGTCCCCGGCGGGGATGGGCTACGAGCAGTACTTC,CASSLSPAGMGYEQYF
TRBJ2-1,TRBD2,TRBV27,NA,TGTGCCAGCAGTTTCCTGGGGACTAGCGGGAGTTCATACAATGAGCAGTTCTTC,CASSFLGTSGSSYNEQFF
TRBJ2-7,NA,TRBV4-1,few,TGCGCCAGCAGCCAAGCCACCTTGGACTATCCCTACGAGCAGTACTTC,CASSQATLDYPYEQYF
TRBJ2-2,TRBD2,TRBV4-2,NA,TGTGCCAGCAGCCAACGGGCTAGCGGGGCTACCGGGGAGCTGTTTTTT,CASSQRASGATGELFF
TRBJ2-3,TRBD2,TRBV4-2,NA,TGTGCCAGCAGCCGCCCTTGGGCTGGGGGGGGGAGCACAGATACGCAGTATTTT,CASSRPWAGGGSTDTQYF
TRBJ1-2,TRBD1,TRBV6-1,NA,TGTGCCAGCAGTGAAGCGGGACAGATGCGATCTGGCTACACCTTC,CASSEAGQMRSGYTF
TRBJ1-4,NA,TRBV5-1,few,TGCGCCAGCACCCGGGGGGGGGAATCTGACGAAAAACTGTTTTTT,CASTRGGESDEKLFF
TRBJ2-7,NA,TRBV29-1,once,TGCAGCGTTGACGGTACGTTTAACGAGCAGTACTTC,CSVDGTFNEQYF
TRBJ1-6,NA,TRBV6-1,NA,TGTGCCAGCAGTGTTGGGGCTGACCGACCCCTCCACTTT,CASSVGADRPLHF
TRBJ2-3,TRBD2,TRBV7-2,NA,TGTGCCAGCAGCTTAGGGCTAGCGGGAGCTGATACGCAGTATTTT,CASSLGLAGADTQYF
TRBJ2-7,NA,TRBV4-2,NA,TGTGCCAGCAGCCAAGATCGGTCTGAGCAGTACTTC,CASSQDRSEQYF
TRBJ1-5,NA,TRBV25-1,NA,TGTGCCAGCAAAGTCCAGGGCCGGGTAAGAAATCAGCCCCAGCATTTT,CASKVQGRVRNQPQHF
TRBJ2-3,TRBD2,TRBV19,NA,TGTGCCAGTGCGGGGGACTCTGGTACGCAGTATTTT,CASAGDSGTQYF
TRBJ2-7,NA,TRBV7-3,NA,TGTGCCAGCAGCCCCCAGGGAGGGGGAGCCTCCTACGAGCAGTACTTC,CASSPQGGGASYEQYF
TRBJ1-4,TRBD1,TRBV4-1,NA,TGCGCCAGCAGCCGAGCAGGGGGCGAGAGTAGAGAAAAACTGTTTTTT,CASSRAGGESREKLFF
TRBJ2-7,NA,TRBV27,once,TGTGCCAGCAGTCTCCGAAGGGGGGGTACCTACGAGCAGTACTTC,CASSLRRGGTYEQYF
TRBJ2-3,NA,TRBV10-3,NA,TGTGCCATCAGGGATCCTAGGGACACACCTAGCACAGATACGCAGTATTTT,CAIRDPRDTPSTDTQYF
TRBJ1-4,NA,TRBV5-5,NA,TGTGCCAGCAGCCCGATGGGGAGGCCCAATAATGAAAAACTGTTTTTT,CASSPMGRPNNEKLFF
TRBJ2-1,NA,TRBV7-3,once,TGTGCCAGCAGCCCCTCTGGCGGGAAACAGGCTGAGCAGTTCTTC,CASSPSGGKQAEQFF